One and the same sample provided the 2 T cell receptor beta chains below, sequenced in a study of blood T cell repertoires in COVID-19. Some clones are missing from TCRdb's copy, which holds only in-frame ones; the method was immunoSEQ multiplex PCR. The table shows approximately 400,000 clones, with around 86% occurring only once. The sequenced sample was PBMCs or T cells enriched from blood (not recorded which). The source is a woman between 45 and 60 years old who had recovered from COVID-19.

This sequence joins TRBV7-2 and TRBJ1-4, with D unclear. Germline CDR1 reads SGHTA; CDR2 reads FQGNSA. Trimming shortened V by 1 base and J by 5 bases, and 11 bases separated the two germline ends. The CDR3 consists of 15 residues. The CDR3 coding sequence is TGTGCCAGCAGCTTAGTAGCTGGGTGGAATGAAAAACTGTTTTTT. This gives the protein CASSLVAGWNEKLFF. The full variable domain, its missing parts supplied by reference TRBV7-2 and TRBJ1-4, is GAGVSQSPSNKVTEKGKDVELRCDPISGHTALYWYRQSLGQGLEFLIYFQGNSAPDKSGLPSDRFSAERTGGSVSTLTIQRTQQEDSAVYLCASSLVAGWNEKLFFGSGTQLSVL.

J is TRBJ2-7 and V is TRBV27, with D possibly TRBD2 on 5 matching bases. Germline CDR1 is MNHEY and CDR2 is SMNVEV (reference sequence). Trimming removed 6 bases at V and 2 bases at J, with 23 bases between. The CDR3 covers 17 residues. CDR3 DNA sequence: TGTGCCAGCAGGGGAGCCCGAGCGATTCGTGAGCCCTACGAGCAGTACTTC. It is translated as CASRGARAIREPYEQYF.